In its sample, the clone carrying this T cell receptor (beta chain) was seen a few times. Its antigen remains unidentified. This sample was taken from a study of post-analysis software for immune sequencing data. Study in general: Both relapsing-remitting and secondary progressive multiple sclerosis featured among the disease courses, as did progressive-relapsing multiple sclerosis. Study findings and constraints: Controls showed significantly higher normalized Chao1 diversity than did multiple sclerosis patients. A few TRBV segments (TRBV5-6, TRBV5-1 and TRBV20-1 among them) occurred more frequently in patients than in controls. Samples sharing a preparation batch grouped tightly together when assessed by F measure.

Between the trimmed V and J ends, which lost 6 bases and 0 bases, there was a span of 8 bases. The CDR3 has 14 amino acids. cDNA libraries for TCR beta contained unique molecular identifiers. Yield was around 500,000 cDNA molecules from around 1 to 9.1 million T cells. TCRdb redid the calling of the PCR reads with MiXCR, one entry per CDR3 protein. The sample consists of roughly 620,000 distinct CDR3 sequences, around 44% of them appearing once. This clonotype was sampled from a girl aged 5 to 17 with multiple sclerosis. The chain combines TRBV12-3 or TRBV12-4 with TRBJ1-4; D remains unclear. Sequencing was done on a sample of blood. CDR3 nucleotide sequence: TGTGCCAGCAGCGGGCCTGCAACTAATGAAAAACTGTTTTTT. Protein: CASSGPATNEKLFF.